Listed below are T cell receptor beta chains from one sample, sequenced in a study of T cell repertoires in cytomegalovirus infection. TCRdb re-derived calls from the reads in MiXCR, one entry per CDR3 protein. The profile shows about 450,000 distinct CDR3 sequences, roughly a third of them singletons. What was sequenced was PBMCs. Receptors were obtained from a human donor in good health (CMV status not recorded). Some clones in this sample may be carry-over from other donors' samples. Each CDR3 is given with its conserved first and last residue. Each record gives: D gene, V gene, clone size, J gene, CDR3 protein, CDR3 DNA. A D gene is named only where the DNA matches it firmly. Only some rows state a clone size, as once, few, many or a class for expanded clones.

d_gene: TRBD1
v_gene: TRBV27
abundance: .
j_gene: TRBJ1-1
CDR3aa: CASSLGGTDTEAFF
CDR3nt: TGTGCCAGCAGCCTTGGAGGGACAGACACTGAAGCTTTCTTT

d_gene: TRBD2
v_gene: TRBV20-1
abundance: few
j_gene: TRBJ2-5
CDR3aa: CSAPSPLGTRKQETQYF
CDR3nt: TGCAGTGCCCCCTCTCCCCTCGGGACTAGAAAACAAGAGACCCAGTACTTC

d_gene: .
v_gene: TRBV7-8
abundance: many
j_gene: TRBJ2-1
CDR3aa: CASSPDNTDYNEQFF
CDR3nt: TGTGCCAGCAGCCCTGACAACACCGACTACAATGAGCAGTTCTTC

d_gene: TRBD1
v_gene: TRBV27
abundance: few
j_gene: TRBJ1-5
CDR3aa: CASSNGQGANQPQHF
CDR3nt: TGTGCCAGCAGTAACGGACAGGGGGCGAATCAGCCCCAGCATTTT

d_gene: TRBD2
v_gene: TRBV20-1
abundance: few
j_gene: TRBJ2-3
CDR3aa: CSAGVASGGVGADTQYF
CDR3nt: TGCAGTGCCGGGGTTGCCAGCGGGGGGGTCGGGGCAGATACGCAGTATTTT

d_gene: TRBD1
v_gene: TRBV2
abundance: .
j_gene: TRBJ1-5
CDR3aa: CASSPRTGGQPQHF
CDR3nt: TGTGCCAGCAGTCCACGGACAGGGGGACAGCCCCAGCATTTT

d_gene: TRBD1
v_gene: TRBV6-2/TRBV6-3
abundance: many
j_gene: TRBJ2-7
CDR3aa: CASSGTEPYEQYF
CDR3nt: TGTGCCAGCAGTGGGACAGAACCCTACGAGCAGTACTTC

d_gene: TRBD2
v_gene: TRBV7-9
abundance: .
j_gene: TRBJ2-3
CDR3aa: CASSLEFGLAGTDTQYF
CDR3nt: TGTGCCAGCAGCTTAGAATTCGGGCTAGCGGGGACAGATACGCAGTATTTT

d_gene: TRBD2
v_gene: TRBV7-2
abundance: few
j_gene: TRBJ2-7
CDR3aa: CASSLTSGGTTSYEQYF
CDR3nt: TGTGCCAGCAGCCTGACTAGCGGGGGAACCACTTCCTACGAGCAGTACTTC

d_gene: TRBD1
v_gene: TRBV25-1
abundance: .
j_gene: TRBJ1-6
CDR3aa: CASSESRTGGSPLHF
CDR3nt: TGTGCCAGCAGTGAATCGAGGACAGGGGGGTCACCCCTCCACTTT

d_gene: TRBD1
v_gene: TRBV3-1
abundance: .
j_gene: TRBJ1-4
CDR3aa: CASSRGDSGEKLFF
CDR3nt: TGTGCCAGCAGCCGTGGGGACAGCGGTGAAAAACTGTTTTTT

d_gene: .
v_gene: TRBV27
abundance: many
j_gene: TRBJ2-7
CDR3aa: CASRPTVPPYEQYF
CDR3nt: TGTGCCAGCAGGCCGACAGTACCCCCCTACGAGCAGTACTTC

d_gene: TRBD1
v_gene: TRBV20-1
abundance: .
j_gene: TRBJ1-5
CDR3aa: CSARAGGLGNQPQHF
CDR3nt: TGCAGTGCTAGAGCAGGGGGACTGGGCAATCAGCCCCAGCATTTT

d_gene: .
v_gene: TRBV4-1
abundance: .
j_gene: TRBJ2-7
CDR3aa: CASSQDLGRDSYEQYF
CDR3nt: TGCGCCAGCAGCCAAGATCTGGGTAGGGACTCCTACGAGCAGTACTTC

d_gene: .
v_gene: TRBV19
abundance: few
j_gene: TRBJ1-5
CDR3aa: CAVGFGNQPQHF
CDR3nt: TGTGCCGTGGGATTCGGCAATCAGCCCCAGCATTTT

d_gene: TRBD2
v_gene: TRBV7-9
abundance: .
j_gene: TRBJ2-7
CDR3aa: CARSGDWPYDPYF
CDR3nt: TGTGCCAGAAGCGGGGATTGGCCCTACGATCCGTACTTC

d_gene: .
v_gene: TRBV6-6
abundance: many
j_gene: TRBJ2-5
CDR3aa: CASSYGETQYF
CDR3nt: TGTGCCAGCAGTTACGGGGAGACCCAGTACTTC

d_gene: .
v_gene: TRBV7-8
abundance: .
j_gene: TRBJ2-5
CDR3aa: CASGPGEETQYF
CDR3nt: TGTGCCAGCGGGCCAGGGGAAGAGACCCAGTACTTC

d_gene: TRBD2
v_gene: TRBV20-1
abundance: .
j_gene: TRBJ2-3
CDR3aa: CSAHTRTSGGTDTQYF
CDR3nt: TGCAGTGCTCATACCCGAACTAGCGGCGGCACAGATACGCAGTATTTT

d_gene: .
v_gene: TRBV4-1
abundance: many
j_gene: TRBJ2-3
CDR3aa: CASSQNLRDHWPDTQYF
CDR3nt: TGCGCCAGCAGCCAGAACCTCCGGGACCACTGGCCAGATACGCAGTATTTT

d_gene: TRBD1
v_gene: TRBV6-2/TRBV6-3
abundance: .
j_gene: TRBJ2-7
CDR3aa: CASTTGDRIREQYF
CDR3nt: TGTGCCAGCACTACAGGGGACCGGATCCGCGAGCAGTACTTC

d_gene: TRBD1
v_gene: TRBV7-9
abundance: .
j_gene: TRBJ1-4
CDR3aa: CASSLLGQDNEKLFF
CDR3nt: TGTGCCAGCAGCCTACTGGGACAGGACAATGAAAAACTGTTTTTT

d_gene: .
v_gene: TRBV7-2
abundance: many
j_gene: TRBJ2-3
CDR3aa: CASSPTSNTDTQYF
CDR3nt: TGTGCCAGCAGCCCGACTTCGAACACAGATACGCAGTATTTT

d_gene: TRBD2
v_gene: TRBV14
abundance: few
j_gene: TRBJ2-7
CDR3aa: CASSQATSGYYEQYF
CDR3nt: TGTGCCAGCAGCCAAGCGACTAGCGGATACTACGAGCAGTACTTC

d_gene: TRBD2
v_gene: TRBV28
abundance: .
j_gene: TRBJ2-7
CDR3aa: CASSPRGGFRYEQYF
CDR3nt: TGTGCCAGCAGTCCCCGCGGGGGGTTCAGATACGAGCAGTACTTC

d_gene: TRBD2
v_gene: TRBV7-6
abundance: many
j_gene: TRBJ2-7
CDR3aa: CASSLVAGESYEQYF
CDR3nt: TGTGCCAGCAGCTTAGTGGCGGGGGAATCCTACGAGCAGTACTTC

d_gene: .
v_gene: TRBV20-1
abundance: .
j_gene: TRBJ2-2
CDR3aa: CSARADRRTGELFF
CDR3nt: TGCAGTGCTAGAGCAGACAGGCGCACCGGGGAGCTGTTTTTT

d_gene: TRBD1
v_gene: TRBV7-9
abundance: many
j_gene: TRBJ2-5
CDR3aa: CASSPRTGEETQYF
CDR3nt: TGTGCCAGCAGCCCGAGGACAGGGGAAGAGACCCAGTACTTC

d_gene: .
v_gene: TRBV14
abundance: .
j_gene: TRBJ2-1
CDR3aa: CASSQANEQFF
CDR3nt: TGTGCCAGCAGCCAAGCCAATGAGCAGTTCTTC

d_gene: .
v_gene: TRBV19
abundance: .
j_gene: TRBJ2-1
CDR3aa: CASSIRGRATGKEQFF
CDR3nt: TGTGCCAGTAGTATCCGAGGCAGGGCAACTGGGAAGGAGCAGTTCTTC

d_gene: TRBD1
v_gene: TRBV29-1
abundance: .
j_gene: TRBJ2-5
CDR3aa: CSVEDIQGVETQYF
CDR3nt: TGCAGCGTTGAAGATATTCAGGGGGTAGAGACCCAGTACTTC

d_gene: TRBD2
v_gene: TRBV6-5
abundance: .
j_gene: TRBJ2-3
CDR3aa: CASSYRAGGLPDTQYF
CDR3nt: TGTGCCAGCAGTTATCGGGCGGGGGGCCTTCCAGATACGCAGTATTTT

d_gene: .
v_gene: TRBV20-1
abundance: many
j_gene: TRBJ1-1
CDR3aa: CSARDGSETEAFF
CDR3nt: TGCAGTGCTAGAGATGGTTCCGAGACTGAAGCTTTCTTT

d_gene: .
v_gene: TRBV20-1
abundance: .
j_gene: TRBJ2-5
CDR3aa: CSADEWGGVQETKYF
CDR3nt: TGCAGTGCAGACGAGTGGGGGGGCGTCCAAGAGACCAAGTACTTC

d_gene: .
v_gene: TRBV12-3/TRBV12-4
abundance: .
j_gene: TRBJ1-1
CDR3aa: CASSSDSPQAFF
CDR3nt: TGTGCCAGCAGTTCCGACAGTCCTCAAGCTTTCTTT

d_gene: .
v_gene: TRBV24-1
abundance: once
j_gene: TRBJ2-1
CDR3aa: CATRAGHANEQFF
CDR3nt: TGTGCCACTCGGGCAGGGCATGCCAATGAGCAGTTCTTC